One and the same sample provided the 30 T cell receptor beta chains below, sequenced in a study of beta chain features in type 1 diabetes. Every isolated RNA sample was fully reverse transcribed, so sequencing captured expressed TCRB transcripts. TCRdb keeps only in-frame clones here, not all; method: immunoSEQ multiplex PCR. The data show roughly 400,000 clones, over 9% seen once. General observations from the study: Shortening that was moderate but significant affected the TCRB CDR3s of Type 1 diabetes patients in all four CD4+ subsets.

These receptors are not linked to any known antigen. The sample comprised central memory CD4+ T cells from blood. These receptors were collected from a man younger than 45 with type 1 diabetes.

The V call is TRBV2, the J call TRBJ1-4; D is uncertain. From germline, CDR1 is SNHLY and CDR2 FYNNEI. The CDR3 contains 16 residues. With 7 bases removed from V and 0 bases from J, the gap between germline ends came to 15 bases. CDR3 coding DNA: TGTGCCAGCAAAGGGTACGGTGGAGCAACTAATGAAAAACTGTTTTTT. Translating gives CASKGYGGATNEKLFF.

This clone was seen a few times. The chain uses TRBV12-5 and TRBJ2-3; the D is unclear. The germline V gene has CDR1 LGHNT and CDR2 FRNRAP. The V and J ends lost 4 bases and 2 bases respectively, with 7 bases between them. The CDR3 length is 13 residues. In DNA form, the CDR3 reads TGTGCTAGTGGTTCGTCACCCACAGATACGCAGTATTTT. Its translation is CASGSSPTDTQYF.

This clone was seen ten or more times. This CDR3 reads CASSGTRSNNEQFF. DNA of the CDR3: TGTGCCAGCAGTGGGACCCGATCAAACAATGAGCAGTTCTTC. The V gene is TRBV6-5, the J gene TRBJ2-1; D is possibly TRBD1 or TRBD2 (5 bases each). Germline CDR1 reads MNHEY; CDR2 reads SVGAGI. The V gene lost 5 bases and the J gene lost 5 bases, with 13 bases spanning the gap. The CDR3 loop spans 14 amino acids.

J is TRBJ1-2 and V is TRBV5-4; TRBD1 might be the D (6 bases). The CDR3 contains 15 residues. Germline V CDR1 and CDR2: SGHNT, YYREEE (reference sequence). V lost 4 bases and J lost 4, with 17 bases in between. CDR3: CASSPELDSSYGYTF. The CDR3, as DNA: TGTGCCAGCAGCCCTGAGTTGGACAGCAGCTATGGCTACACCTTC.

In its sample, this clone was seen a few times. An end of the junction does not agree with germline; a read error may underlie this. This chain uses TRBV4-1 with TRBJ2-1, with D tentatively TRBD2 (6 bases). This CDR3 spans 15 amino acids. Germline lookup yields CDR1 MGHRA and CDR2 YSYEKL. The CDR3, as DNA: TGTGCCAGCAGCCAAGCCGGGACTTCAGACAATGAGCAGTTCTTC. This codes for CASSQAGTSDNEQFF.

This sequence joins TRBV27 and TRBJ2-3; 10 nucleotides align to TRBD1. This CDR3 region has 16 residues. V gave up 1 base and J gave up 1 base; unmatched junction bases: 2. Germline V gene sequence: CDR1 MNHEY, CDR2 SMNVEV (reference sequence). As DNA, the CDR3 is TGTGCCAGCAGTTTATTGGGGACAGGGGGCACAGATACGCAGTATTTT. Residues: CASSLLGTGGTDTQYF.

The rearrangement uses TRBV7-9 and TRBJ1-2, with a weak D call TRBD1 (6 bases). Trimming cost V 5 bases and J 3 bases, with 19 bases left between them. The CDR3 loop spans 16 amino acids. Germline CDR1 SEHNR, CDR2 FQNEAQ (reference sequence). CDR3 loop: CASSPGLAGVDYGYTF. CDR3 coding DNA: TGTGCCAGCAGCCCCGGCCTTGCAGGGGTTGACTATGGCTACACCTTC.

This clone was observed a handful of times. The V and J genes are TRBV7-2 and TRBJ2-2; D is possibly TRBD2 (5 bases). This CDR3 spans 15 amino acids. The germline V gene encodes CDR1 SGHTA and CDR2 FQGNSA. Between the trimmed V and J ends, which lost 0 bases and 4 bases, there was a span of 9 bases. The chain's CDR3 is CASSLAGLITGELFF. Here the CDR3 DNA reads TGTGCCAGCAGCTTAGCCGGACTGATCACCGGGGAGCTGTTTTTT.

A few counts support this clone. The chain links TRBV5-6 to TRBJ2-5, with D tentatively TRBD1 (6 bases). V was clipped by 3 bases and J by 3 bases, with 9 bases between them. The CDR3 sequence is 13 residues long. CDR1 is SGHDT, CDR2 YYEEEE, per germline. CDR3 nucleotide sequence: TGTGCCAGCAGCTGGGGACAAGAAGAGACCCAGTACTTC. This sequence encodes CASSWGQEETQYF.

This clone was picked up a small number of times. The chain couples TRBV7-6 to TRBJ2-6; TRBD2 matches at 12 bases. Unmatched junction bases numbered 7, after V lost 5 bases and J lost 2 bases. The CDR3 covers 18 residues. Per germline, CDR1 SGHVS and CDR2 FNYEAQ. CDR3 residues: CASSPTSGRSTGANVLTF. CDR3 nucleotide sequence: TGTGCCAGCAGCCCTACTAGCGGGAGGAGTACTGGGGCCAACGTCCTGACTTTC.

The V call is TRBV29-1, the J call TRBJ2-7, with unresolved D. Germline CDR1 reads SQVTM; CDR2 reads ANQGSEA. Trimming shortened V by 5 bases and J by 5 bases, and 16 bases separated the two germline ends. CDR3 length: 13 residues. The CDR3 coding sequence is TGCAGCGTTCCAACGGCCCATCCACACGAGCAGTACTTC. Translated, it gives CSVPTAHPHEQYF.

A note on this clone: Compared with germline, one end of the junction differs, possibly owing to a read error. This chain uses TRBV5-1 with TRBJ2-3; D uncertain. The CDR3 runs to 10 residues. CDR1 and CDR2 from the germline V gene are SGHRS and YFSETQ. As DNA, the CDR3 is TGTACCGAGGGCACAGATACGCAGTATTTT. Protein: CTEGTDTQYF.

This clone has a count of ten or more. This rearrangement joins TRBV19 to TRBJ2-7; 7 bases are a match to TRBD1. The CDR3 is 13 amino acids. With 6 bases clipped from V and 3 bases from J, the junction kept 5 bases outside the gene matches. Germline V gives CDR1 LNHDA, CDR2 SQIVND (reference sequence). This CDR3 is CASSRDSFYEQYF. Here the CDR3 DNA reads TGTGCCAGTAGCCGGGACAGCTTCTACGAGCAGTACTTC.

This clone has more than one count but fewer than ten. The gene calls are TRBV11-2 and TRBJ2-7; D is uncertain. The CDR3 has 14 residues. V was trimmed by 1 base and J by 2 bases, leaving 9 bases between them. CDR1 and CDR2 (germline): SGHAT, FQNNGV. The CDR3 DNA reads TGTGCCAGCAGCTTAGCTGGAAAACCCTACGAGCAGTACTTC. Amino acids: CASSLAGKPYEQYF.

The rearrangement joins TRBV19 to TRBJ1-5; a possible D gene is TRBD1 (6 bases). The CDR3 is 15 amino acids. V lost 3 bases and J lost 6, with 15 bases in between. Germline CDR1 reads LNHDA; CDR2 reads SQIVND (reference sequence). CDR3: CASSMGGGRGQPQHF. The CDR3 DNA sequence: TGTGCCAGTAGTATGGGCGGGGGGCGCGGTCAGCCCCAGCATTTT. The full variable domain, its missing parts supplied by reference TRBV19 and TRBJ1-5, is DGGITQSPKYLFRKEGQNVTLSCEQNLNHDAMYWYRQDPGQGLRLIYYSQIVNDFQKGDIAEGYSVSREKKESFPLTVTSAQKNPTAFYLCASSMGGGRGQPQHFGDGTRLSIL.

CDR3 amino acids: CASSLGGSVSYNEQFF. CDR3 sequence (DNA): TGTGCCAGCAGCTTGGGCGGGAGTGTGTCCTACAATGAGCAGTTCTTC. The V and J genes are TRBV7-9 and TRBJ2-1; 7 nucleotides line up with TRBD2. Germline values: CDR1 SEHNR, CDR2 FQNEAQ (reference sequence). The V segment lost 3 bases and the J segment 1 base; nucleotides outside the gene matches: 6. This CDR3 has 16 residues.

This clone was picked up a small number of times. This chain joins TRBV5-6 and TRBJ2-5; no definite D call. V lost 0 bases and J 6 bases, leaving 9 bases between the germline ends. The CDR3 is made up of 13 amino acids. Germline values: CDR1 SGHDT, CDR2 YYEEEE. The CDR3, as DNA: TGTGCCAGCAGCTTGGGAGTCACACAGACCCAGTACTTC. Its translation is CASSLGVTQTQYF. Together with reference TRBV5-6 and TRBJ2-5, the CDR3 gives the full variable domain: DAGVTQSPTHLIKTRGQQVTLRCSPKSGHDTVSWYQQALGQGPQFIFQYYEEEERQRGNFPDRFSGHQFPNYSSELNVNALLLGDSALYLCASSLGVTQTQYFGPGTRLLVL.

The chain carries TRBV5-1 and TRBJ2-1; D gene unclear. Between the trimmed V and J ends, which lost 0 bases and 8 bases, there was a span of 15 bases. The CDR3 consists of 15 residues. Germline V lookup: CDR1 SGHRS, CDR2 YFSETQ. CDR3 bases: TGCGCCAGCAGCTTGGATTCTGGCCAACCCTATGAGCAGTTCTTC. Translating it yields CASSLDSGQPYEQFF.

In this sample, this clone turned up a few times. The chain couples TRBV6-6 to TRBJ2-3, with 7 bases identical to TRBD1. Losses at the gene ends were 6 bases for V and 2 bases for J; bases not matched to a gene: 11. Germline-derived CDR1 and CDR2 are MNHNY and SVGAGI (reference sequence). The CDR3 length is 16 residues. CDR3 residues: CASRDQPGQSTDTQYF. CDR3 nucleotides: TGTGCCAGCAGGGATCAACCGGGACAGTCCACAGATACGCAGTATTTT.

This chain joins TRBV7-2 and TRBJ1-5, with a possible D match to TRBD1 (5 bases). This CDR3 has 11 residues. Germline V gene data show CDR1 as SGHTA and CDR2 as FQGNSA. V shed 5 bases and J shed 9 bases, with 8 bases lying between them. Written as DNA, the CDR3 is TGTGCCAGCAGCATAAGGGGGCCCCAGCATTTT. Translating it yields CASSIRGPQHF.

The chain combines TRBV6-1 with TRBJ1-5; D unclear. The germline V and J ends were trimmed by 4 bases and 2 bases, with 9 bases remaining between them. The CDR3 contains 14 residues. CDR1 is MNHNS and CDR2 is SASEGT in the germline V gene. CDR3 protein: CASSATWGNQPQHF. The CDR3 DNA reads as TGTGCCAGCAGTGCCACTTGGGGCAATCAGCCCCAGCATTTT.

The CDR3 DNA is TGTGCCAGTAATGGGGCCAGGGTGGGTCACACCGGGGAGCTGTTTTTT. Its translation: CASNGARVGHTGELFF. This rearrangement joins TRBV19 to TRBJ2-2; possible D gene TRBD1, 5 bases. Germline values: CDR1 LNHDA, CDR2 SQIVND (reference sequence). The CDR3 loop spans 16 amino acids. V lost 7 bases, J lost 3 bases, and 18 bases lay in between.

This clone was observed many times. The CDR3 sequence: CASSSRRGAFF. DNA for the CDR3: TGTGCCAGCAGCTCCAGACGTGGTGCTTTCTTT. The chain has TRBV7-9 and TRBJ1-1, with no clear D. V lost 4 bases and J lost 11, with 11 bases in between. Germline-derived CDR1 and CDR2 are SEHNR and FQNEAQ (reference sequence). There are 11 residues in the CDR3.

This clone was picked up a small number of times. This sequence joins TRBV7-6 and TRBJ1-1; D unclear. Germline V gene lookup returns CDR1 SGHVS and CDR2 FNYEAQ. Trimming left V 5 bases short and J 4 bases short, with 20 bases between. The CDR3 contains 16 residues. The CDR3 region is CASSPLGGILSTEAFF. The CDR3 nucleotides are TGTGCCAGCAGCCCGCTAGGCGGGATCTTAAGCACTGAAGCTTTCTTT.

The chain joins TRBV18 to TRBJ2-7; 11 bases align to TRBD1. V lost 3 bases to trimming and J lost 7 bases; unmatched junction nucleotides: 8. The CDR3 has 15 residues. Per the germline V gene, CDR1 is KGHSH and CDR2 is LQKENI. CDR3 bases: TGTGCCAGCTCACCCGGGACAGGGGGAGTAGGTGAGCAGTACTTC. Its translation is CASSPGTGGVGEQYF. The whole variable domain, filled in from reference TRBV18 and TRBJ2-7, reads NAGVMQNPRHLVRRRGQEARLRCSPMKGHSHVYWYRQLPEEGLKFMVYLQKENIIDESGMPKERFSAEFPKEGPSILRIQQVVRGDSAAYFCASSPGTGGVGEQYFGPGTRLTVT.

This clone was seen more than once but under ten times. The chain employs TRBV28 and TRBJ1-5; D gene uncertain. Trimming cost V 8 bases and J 11 bases, with 16 bases left between them. This CDR3 is 12 amino acids long. Looked up from germline, CDR1 is MDHEN and CDR2 is SYDVKM. This CDR3 is CASGWRGESQHF. The CDR3 DNA is TGTGCCAGCGGTTGGCGTGGGGAGTCCCAGCATTTT.

There are many counts of this clone. The V and J genes are TRBV6-6 and TRBJ2-3; perhaps TRBD2 as D (6 bases). Per the germline V gene, CDR1 is MNHNY and CDR2 is SVGAGI (reference sequence). CDR3 length: 16 residues. V was cut by 2 bases and J by 1 base, with 13 bases left in between. CDR3: CASSYAGGTGTDTQYF. DNA of the CDR3: TGTGCCAGCAGTTACGCGGGCGGGACGGGCACAGATACGCAGTATTTT.

This clone was seen more than once but under ten times. V gene TRBV6-5 combines with J gene TRBJ1-2, with 7 bases fitting TRBD1. The CDR3 consists of 14 residues. V was clipped by 8 bases and J by 1 base; unmatched bases: 7. Germline CDR1 reads MNHEY; CDR2 reads SVGAGI. The CDR3 DNA sequence: TGTGCCAGCTATGGGGACAGATATAACTATGGCTACACCTTC. This codes for CASYGDRYNYGYTF.

The sample holds a few counts of this clone. Other DNA sequences within the sample encode an identical CDR3. The chain recombines TRBV7-2 with TRBJ2-3, with a possible D match to TRBD1 (6 bases). Trimming removed 3 bases at V and 3 bases at J, with 7 bases between. From germline, CDR1 is SGHTA and CDR2 FQGNSA. This CDR3 spans 13 amino acids. CDR3 sequence reads: CASSFQGTDTQYF. CDR3 DNA: TGTGCCAGCAGCTTCCAGGGGACAGATACGCAGTATTTT.

The chain has TRBV5-4 and TRBJ2-5, with 7 bases identical to TRBD2. The junction had 12 bases not matched to a gene; V was cut back by 6 bases and J by 4 bases. CDR3 length: 15 amino acids. The germline gives CDR1 SGHNT, CDR2 YYREEE (reference sequence). CDR3 sequence reads: CASTKTGRQGETQYF. The CDR3 bases are TGTGCCAGCACCAAAACCGGGAGGCAAGGAGAGACCCAGTACTTC.